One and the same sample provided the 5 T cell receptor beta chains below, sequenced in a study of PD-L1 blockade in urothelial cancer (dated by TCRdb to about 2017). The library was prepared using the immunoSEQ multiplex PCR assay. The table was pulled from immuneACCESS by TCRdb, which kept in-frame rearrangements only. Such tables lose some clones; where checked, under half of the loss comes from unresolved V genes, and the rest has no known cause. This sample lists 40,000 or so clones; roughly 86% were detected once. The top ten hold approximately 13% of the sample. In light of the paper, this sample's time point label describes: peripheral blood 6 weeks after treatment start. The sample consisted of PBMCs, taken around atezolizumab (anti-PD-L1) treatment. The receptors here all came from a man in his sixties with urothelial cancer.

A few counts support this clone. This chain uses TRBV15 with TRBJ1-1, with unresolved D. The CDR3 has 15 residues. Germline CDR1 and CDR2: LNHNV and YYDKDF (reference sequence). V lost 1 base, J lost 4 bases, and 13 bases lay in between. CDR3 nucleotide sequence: TGTGCCACCAGCAGAGGGTACGGTGAGTCCACTGAAGCTTTCTTT. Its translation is CATSRGYGESTEAFF.

The CDR3 loop reads CASSDRGVSGQPQHF. The CDR3 DNA reads TGTGCCAGCAGTGATCGGGGGGTCTCAGGTCAGCCCCAGCATTTT. This chain joins TRBV6-1 and TRBJ1-5; D may be TRBD1 (5 bases). Germline-derived CDR1 and CDR2 are MNHNS and SASEGT. Trimming left V 3 bases short and J 6 bases short, with 15 bases between. The CDR3 runs to 15 residues.

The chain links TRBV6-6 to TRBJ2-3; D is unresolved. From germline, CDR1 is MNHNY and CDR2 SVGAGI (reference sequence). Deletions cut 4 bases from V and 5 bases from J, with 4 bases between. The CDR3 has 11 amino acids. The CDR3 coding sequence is TGTGCCAGCAGTTCCCTAGATACGCAGTATTTT. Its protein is CASSSLDTQYF.

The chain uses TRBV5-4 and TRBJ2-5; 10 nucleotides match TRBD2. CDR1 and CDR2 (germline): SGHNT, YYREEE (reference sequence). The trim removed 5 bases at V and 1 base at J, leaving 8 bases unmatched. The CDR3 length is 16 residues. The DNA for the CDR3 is TGTGCCAGCAGTACCCGACTAGCGGGCATCCAAGAGACCCAGTACTTC. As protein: CASSTRLAGIQETQYF.

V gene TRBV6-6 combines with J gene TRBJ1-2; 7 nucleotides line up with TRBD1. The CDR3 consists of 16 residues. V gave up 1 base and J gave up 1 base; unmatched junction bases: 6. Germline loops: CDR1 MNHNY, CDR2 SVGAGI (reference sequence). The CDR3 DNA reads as TGTGCCAGCAGTTACTTCAGACAGGGAAGTAACTATGGCTACACCTTC. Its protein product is CASSYFRQGSNYGYTF.